The next 25 T cell receptor beta chains were all read from a single sample in a study of blood T cells in healthy people across ages. Through a sample-barcoded 5' primer and a J-beta primer mix, a second PCR was run for roughly 6 to 11 cycles. TCRdb reanalysed the 5' RACE reads using MiXCR and keeps one entry per CDR3 protein. The table shows around 970,000 distinct CDR3 sequences, with roughly 51% occurring only once. Sequencing used blood. The source is a woman in her sixties in good health.

V usage is TRBV7-8 and J usage is TRBJ2-3; TRBD2 aligns across 13 bases. The junction had 6 bases not matched to a gene; V was cut back by 3 bases and J by 6 bases. CDR1 SGHVS and CDR2 FQNEAQ come from the germline V gene. The CDR3 loop spans 16 amino acids. This CDR3 reads CASSFGLAGVGDTQYF. CDR3 DNA: TGTGCCAGCAGCTTTGGACTAGCGGGAGTCGGGGATACGCAGTATTTT.

This sequence joins TRBV15 and TRBJ1-4; D not certain. Germline assignment: CDR1 LNHNV and CDR2 YYDKDF (reference sequence). This CDR3 region has 12 residues. Trimming cost V 1 base and J 7 bases, with 4 bases left between them. CDR3 sequence: CATSRVSEKLFF. The CDR3 region has the DNA TGTGCCACCAGCAGAGTGAGTGAAAAACTGTTTTTT.

The chain links TRBV27 to TRBJ2-5, with D unresolved. The J call may be incorrect, as the DNA end agrees better with TRBJ2-7. Germline-derived CDR1 and CDR2 are MNHEY and SMNVEV (reference sequence). There are 14 residues in the CDR3. Written as DNA, the CDR3 is TGTGCCAGCAGTAGGACGCGACTTCCCTACGAGCAGTACTTC. Translated: CASSRTRLPYEQYF.

The rearrangement uses TRBV7-9 and TRBJ1-3; perhaps TRBD1 as D (5 bases). With 3 bases removed from V and 8 bases from J, the gap between germline ends came to 17 bases. This CDR3 spans 15 amino acids. Germline CDR1 reads SEHNR; CDR2 reads FQNEAQ (reference sequence). The CDR3 sequence: CASSFDRAGMDTIYF. Here the CDR3 DNA reads TGTGCCAGCAGCTTCGACAGAGCCGGAATGGACACCATATATTTT.

The chain links TRBV7-2 to TRBJ2-3, with 13 bases aligning to TRBD2. Germline V lookup: CDR1 SGHTA, CDR2 FQGNSA. The CDR3 spans 17 residues. V lost 8 bases to trimming and J lost 3 bases; unmatched junction nucleotides: 11. CDR3 loop: CASGRTSGSLATDTQYF. The CDR3 DNA reads as TGTGCCAGCGGCAGGACTAGCGGGAGCTTGGCGACAGATACGCAGTATTTT.

V usage is TRBV4-1 and J usage is TRBJ2-7; D gene unclear. Trimming removed 1 base at V and 0 bases at J, with 7 bases between. The germline gives CDR1 MGHRA, CDR2 YSYEKL. The CDR3 totals 14 residues. CDR3 loop: CASSQGISSYEQYF. DNA of the CDR3: TGCGCCAGCAGCCAAGGGATCTCCTCCTACGAGCAGTACTTC.

The rearrangement links TRBV4-2 to TRBJ2-7; D not resolved. Germline V gene sequence: CDR1 LGHNA, CDR2 YNFKEQ. V dropped 0 bases and J dropped 0 bases, with 12 bases sitting between them. This CDR3 is 16 amino acids long. DNA of the CDR3: TGTGCCAGCAGCCAAGAGATCGGGCTTAGCTCCTACGAGCAGTACTTC. This codes for CASSQEIGLSSYEQYF.

This clonotype came up a few times. The chain recombines TRBV29-1 with TRBJ1-1; D is possibly TRBD1 (5 bases). The CDR3 has 14 residues. V lost 0 bases and J lost 0, with 8 bases in between. In germline, CDR1 is SQVTM, CDR2 ANQGSEA. CDR3 sequence (DNA): TGCAGCGTTGAAGACACAGGTATGAACACTGAAGCTTTCTTT. It is translated as CSVEDTGMNTEAFF.

This clonotype was seen at least ten times. The CDR3 DNA reads as TGCGCCAGCAGCTTGGAAGGAGGGGAACAAGAGACCCAGTACTTC. It codes for CASSLEGGEQETQYF. The gene calls are TRBV5-1 and TRBJ2-5; D may be TRBD2 (6 bases). There are 15 residues in the CDR3. Germline V gives CDR1 SGHRS, CDR2 YFSETQ. The germline V and J ends were trimmed by 0 bases and 2 bases, with 11 bases remaining between them.

This chain links TRBV29-1 with TRBJ2-5; TRBD1 aligns across 7 bases. This CDR3 has 13 residues. With V trimmed by 7 bases and J by 5 bases, 10 bases remained unmatched. Germline assignment: CDR1 SQVTM and CDR2 ANQGSEA. The CDR3: CSALMTGRETQYF. CDR3 sequence (DNA): TGCAGCGCGCTGATGACAGGGCGGGAGACCCAGTACTTC.

This clonotype has a single count. This sequence joins TRBV21-1 and TRBJ2-3; TRBD2 reflects the table's D call only, with no check against the DNA. TRBV21-1 is labeled a pseudogene. The CDR3 totals 17 residues. The CDR3 reads CASNLSLAEPRGDTQYF. The CDR3 DNA sequence: TGTGCCAGCAACCTTAGCCTAGCGGAACCTAGGGGGGATACGCAGTATTTT.

V is TRBV20-1 and J is TRBJ2-7; D gene unclear. Trimming cost V 5 bases and J 6 bases, with 14 bases left between them. The CDR3 sequence is 12 residues long. CDR1 is DFQATT, CDR2 SNEGSKA, per germline (reference sequence). As DNA, the CDR3 is TGCAGTGCTGGCGGTAGGCTCTCCGAGCAGTACTTC. Protein product: CSAGGRLSEQYF.

This clonotype was counted between two and nine times. The rearrangement links TRBV4-2 to TRBJ2-1; D perhaps matches TRBD2 (5 bases). This CDR3 comprises 13 residues. Per germline, CDR1 LGHNA and CDR2 YNFKEQ. The V gene lost 0 bases and the J gene lost 9 bases, with 9 bases spanning the gap. Here the CDR3 reads CASSQDGGGEQFF. The CDR3 DNA reads as TGTGCCAGCAGCCAAGATGGCGGAGGTGAGCAGTTCTTC.

This clonotype has only a few counts. The chain combines TRBV7-6 with TRBJ2-7; tentatively, D is TRBD1 or TRBD2 (5 bases each). Between the trimmed V and J ends, which lost 10 bases and 0 bases, there was a span of 16 bases. The CDR3 spans 14 residues. Germline CDR1 reads SGHVS; CDR2 reads FNYEAQ. CDR3 sequence: CATTRGDRSYEQYF. CDR3 in DNA: TGTGCCACTACGAGAGGGGATCGCTCCTACGAGCAGTACTTC.

V is TRBV2 and J is TRBJ2-7; 8 bases are a match to TRBD2. Germline V gene sequence: CDR1 SNHLY, CDR2 FYNNEI. CDR3 length: 14 residues. V shed 9 bases and J 2 bases; nucleotides not matched to a gene: 9. The CDR3 here is CARAISGNTYEQYF. The CDR3 DNA reads TGTGCCAGGGCGATTAGCGGGAACACCTACGAGCAGTACTTC.

This clonotype appeared a few times. Here the CDR3 reads CASRASADTQYF. Written as DNA, the CDR3 is TGCGCCAGCAGGGCTAGCGCAGATACGCAGTATTTT. The V gene is TRBV4-1, the J gene TRBJ2-3; maybe TRBD2 (6 bases). CDR3 length equals 12 residues. Germline CDR1 is MGHRA and CDR2 is YSYEKL. V was pared by 6 bases and J by 4 bases, with 8 bases between.

This clonotype was detected a few times. The CDR3 here is CASSLGGQGMTDTQYF. The CDR3 DNA sequence: TGTGCCAGCAGCTTAGGAGGACAGGGGATGACAGATACGCAGTATTTT. The rearrangement links TRBV13 to TRBJ2-3; 9 bases fit TRBD1. V lost 0 bases, J lost 3 bases, and 4 bases stayed unmatched. The V gene's germline CDR1 is PRHDT and CDR2 FYEKMQ (reference sequence). This CDR3 has 16 amino acids.

This clonotype was counted once. V and J are TRBV28 and TRBJ2-6; D tentatively fits TRBD1 or TRBD2 (5 bases each). The germline V gene has CDR1 MDHEN and CDR2 SYDVKM. V lost 7 bases to trimming and J lost 0 bases, with 13 bases between them. The CDR3 sequence is 16 residues long. The CDR3 loop is CASNRNGASGANVLTF. CDR3 DNA: TGTGCCAGCAACCGAAACGGGGCCTCTGGGGCCAACGTCCTGACTTTC.

This clonotype was observed a single time. The junction does not match germline at one end; this may be a read error. V usage is TRBV4-1 and J usage is TRBJ2-3, with D perhaps TRBD1 (6 bases). This CDR3 is 16 amino acids long. The germline V gene encodes CDR1 MGHRA and CDR2 YSYEKL. The CDR3 coding sequence is TGCGCCAGCAGCCACGACTACAGGGTTGGCACAGATGCGCAGTATTTT. Encoded protein: CASSHDYRVGTDAQYF.

This clonotype came up a few times. The J gene is TRBJ2-1, the V gene TRBV20-1; 10 bases map to TRBD2. The CDR3 totals 15 residues. Trimming removed 6 bases from V and 2 bases from J; junction bases left unmatched: 7. The germline V gene encodes CDR1 DFQATT and CDR2 SNEGSKA (reference sequence). The CDR3, as DNA: TGCAGTGCGAACACTCTAGCGGGAGCCTACAATGAGCAGTTCTTC. The encoded protein is CSANTLAGAYNEQFF.

The chain is built from TRBV9 and TRBJ2-3, with 8 bases fitting TRBD2. Germline V lookup: CDR1 SGDLS, CDR2 YYNGEE. The CDR3 extends over 14 amino acids. Germline trimming cut 3 bases from V and 4 bases from J; bases unmatched to any gene: 4. Here the CDR3 reads CASSDGGAPDTQYF. CDR3 bases: TGTGCCAGCAGCGACGGGGGGGCCCCAGATACGCAGTATTTT.

This chain links TRBV12-3 or TRBV12-4 with TRBJ2-7; 8 nucleotides match TRBD2. With 3 bases clipped from V and 5 bases from J, the junction kept 6 bases outside the gene matches. This CDR3 has 14 residues. The CDR3 sequence: CASSFGAGENEQYF. The CDR3 DNA is TGTGCCAGCAGTTTTGGAGCGGGAGAGAACGAGCAGTACTTC.

The chain is built from TRBV7-2 and TRBJ1-2; D is unclear. The CDR3 runs 13 residues. V was clipped by 5 bases and J by 3 bases, with 10 bases between them. Per germline, CDR1 SGHTA and CDR2 FQGNSA. The CDR3 reads CASSTTGYYGYTF. The CDR3 DNA reads TGTGCCAGCAGCACAACGGGCTACTATGGCTACACCTTC.

The CDR3 protein is CASSQAGGSGGGNEQFF. The DNA for the CDR3 is TGTGCCAGCAGCCAAGCGGGAGGATCCGGTGGGGGCAATGAGCAGTTCTTC. The rearrangement joins TRBV3-1 to TRBJ2-1, with TRBD2 matching over 7 bases. The CDR3 extends over 17 amino acids. V shed 1 base, J shed 6 bases, and the junction held 12 bases outside the gene matches. From germline, CDR1 is LGHDT and CDR2 YNNKEL (reference sequence).

The CDR3 sequence is CAIPAGANTDTQYF. The CDR3 nucleotides are TGTGCCATTCCAGCGGGAGCAAACACAGATACGCAGTATTTT. This rearrangement joins TRBV28 to TRBJ2-3; TRBD2 matches 8 bases. Germline V CDR1 and CDR2: MDHEN, SYDVKM. CDR3 length equals 14 residues. J lost 2 bases, V lost 10 bases, and 8 bases had no gene match.